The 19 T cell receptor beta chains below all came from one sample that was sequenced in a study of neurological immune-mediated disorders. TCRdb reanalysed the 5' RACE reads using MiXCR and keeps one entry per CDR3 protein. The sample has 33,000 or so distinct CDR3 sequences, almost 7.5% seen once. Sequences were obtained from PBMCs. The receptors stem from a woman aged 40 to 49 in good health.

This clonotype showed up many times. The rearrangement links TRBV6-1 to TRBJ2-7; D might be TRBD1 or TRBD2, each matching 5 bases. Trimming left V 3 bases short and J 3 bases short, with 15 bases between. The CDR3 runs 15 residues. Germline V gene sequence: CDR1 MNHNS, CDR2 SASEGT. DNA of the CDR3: TGTGCCAGCAGTGAGTTGAGGGACCCCAACTACGAGCAGTACTTC. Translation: CASSELRDPNYEQYF.

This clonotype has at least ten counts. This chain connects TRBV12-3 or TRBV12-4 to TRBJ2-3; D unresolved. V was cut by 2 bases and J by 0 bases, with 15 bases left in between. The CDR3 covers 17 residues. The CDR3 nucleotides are TGTGCCAGCAGTTTACATCCCTGGCGGCCCAGCACAGATACGCAGTATTTT. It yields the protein CASSLHPWRPSTDTQYF.

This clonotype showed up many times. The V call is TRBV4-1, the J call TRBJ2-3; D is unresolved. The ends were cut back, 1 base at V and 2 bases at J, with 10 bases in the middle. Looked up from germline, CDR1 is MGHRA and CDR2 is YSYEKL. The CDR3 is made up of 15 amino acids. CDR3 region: CASSQAPRPTDTQYF. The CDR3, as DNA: TGCGCCAGCAGCCAAGCTCCTCGGCCCACAGATACGCAGTATTTT.

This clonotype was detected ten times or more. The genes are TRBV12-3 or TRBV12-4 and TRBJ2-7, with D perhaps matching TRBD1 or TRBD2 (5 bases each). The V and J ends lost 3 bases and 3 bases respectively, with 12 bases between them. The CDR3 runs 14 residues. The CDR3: CASSFWPGRYEQYF. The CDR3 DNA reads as TGTGCCAGCAGTTTTTGGCCGGGACGCTACGAGCAGTACTTC.

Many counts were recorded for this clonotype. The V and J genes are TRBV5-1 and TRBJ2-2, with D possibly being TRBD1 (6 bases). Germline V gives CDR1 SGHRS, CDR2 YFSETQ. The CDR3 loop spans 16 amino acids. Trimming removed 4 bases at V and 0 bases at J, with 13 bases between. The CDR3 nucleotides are TGCGCCAGCAGCAAGCTGGACAGCCCGAACACCGGGGAGCTGTTTTTT. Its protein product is CASSKLDSPNTGELFF.

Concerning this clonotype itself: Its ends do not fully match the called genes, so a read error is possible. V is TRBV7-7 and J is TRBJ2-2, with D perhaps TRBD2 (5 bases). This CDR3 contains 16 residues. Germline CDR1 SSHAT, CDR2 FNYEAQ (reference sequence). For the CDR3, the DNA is TGTGACAGCAGTTTTGAGAGGGCTTTCGGAACCGGAGAGCTGTTTTTT. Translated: CDSSFERAFGTGELFF.

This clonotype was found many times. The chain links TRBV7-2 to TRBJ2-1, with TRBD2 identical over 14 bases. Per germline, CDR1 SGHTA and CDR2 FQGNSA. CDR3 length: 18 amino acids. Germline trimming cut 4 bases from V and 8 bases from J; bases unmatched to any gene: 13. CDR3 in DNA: TGTGCCAGCAGCTCACGAGCGTCGACTAGCGGGGGGGCGTATGAGCAGTTCTTC. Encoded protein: CASSSRASTSGGAYEQFF.

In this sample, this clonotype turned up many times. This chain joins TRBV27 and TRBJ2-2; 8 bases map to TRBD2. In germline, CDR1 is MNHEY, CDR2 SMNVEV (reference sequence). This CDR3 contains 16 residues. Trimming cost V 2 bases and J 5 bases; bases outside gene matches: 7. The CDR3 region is CASSLRGTSETGELFF. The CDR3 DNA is TGTGCCAGCAGTTTACGCGGGACTAGTGAAACCGGGGAGCTGTTTTTT.

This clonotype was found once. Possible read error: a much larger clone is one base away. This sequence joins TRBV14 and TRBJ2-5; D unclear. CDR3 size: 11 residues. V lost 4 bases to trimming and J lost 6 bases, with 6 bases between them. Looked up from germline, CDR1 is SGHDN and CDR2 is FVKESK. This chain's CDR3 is CASSRGKTQYF. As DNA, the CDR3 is TGTGCCAGCAGCCGTGGAAAGACCCAGTACTTC.

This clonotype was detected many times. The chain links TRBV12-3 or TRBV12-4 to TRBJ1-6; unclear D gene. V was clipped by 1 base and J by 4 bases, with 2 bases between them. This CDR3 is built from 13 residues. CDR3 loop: CASSLGYNSPLHF. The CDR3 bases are TGTGCCAGCAGTTTAGGGTATAATTCACCCCTCCACTTT.

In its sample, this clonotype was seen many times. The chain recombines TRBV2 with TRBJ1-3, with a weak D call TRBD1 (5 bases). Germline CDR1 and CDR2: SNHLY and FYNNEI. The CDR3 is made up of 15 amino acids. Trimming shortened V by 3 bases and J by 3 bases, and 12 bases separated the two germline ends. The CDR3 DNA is TGTGCCAGCAGTGATGTAGGGGCGTTTGGAAACACCATATATTTT. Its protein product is CASSDVGAFGNTIYF.

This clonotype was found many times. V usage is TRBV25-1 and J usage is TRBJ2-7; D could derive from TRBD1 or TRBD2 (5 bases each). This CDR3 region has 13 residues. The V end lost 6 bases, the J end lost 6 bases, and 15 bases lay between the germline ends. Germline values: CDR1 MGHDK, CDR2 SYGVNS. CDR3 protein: CASRGRSYGEQYF. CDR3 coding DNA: TGTGCCAGCAGGGGACGTTCATACGGCGAGCAGTACTTC.

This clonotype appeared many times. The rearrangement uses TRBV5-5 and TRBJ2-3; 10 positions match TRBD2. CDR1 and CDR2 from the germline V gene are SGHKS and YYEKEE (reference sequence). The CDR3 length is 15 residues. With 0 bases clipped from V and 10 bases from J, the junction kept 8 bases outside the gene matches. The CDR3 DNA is TGTGCCAGCAGCTTGGTATCTAGCGGGAGCATGGCGCAGTATTTT. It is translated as CASSLVSSGSMAQYF.

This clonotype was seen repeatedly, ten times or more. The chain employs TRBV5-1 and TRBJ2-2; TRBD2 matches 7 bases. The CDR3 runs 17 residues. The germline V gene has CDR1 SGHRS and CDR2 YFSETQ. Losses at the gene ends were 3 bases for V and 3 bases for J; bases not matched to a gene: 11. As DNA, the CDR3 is TGCGCCAGCAGCTCCGGCGGACTAGTAGGGTACACCGGGGAGCTGTTTTTT. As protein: CASSSGGLVGYTGELFF.

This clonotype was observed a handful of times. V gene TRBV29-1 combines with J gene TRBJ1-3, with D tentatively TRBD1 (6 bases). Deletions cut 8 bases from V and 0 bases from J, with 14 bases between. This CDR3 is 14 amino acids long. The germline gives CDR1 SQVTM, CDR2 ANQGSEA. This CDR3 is CSILQGPSGNTIYF. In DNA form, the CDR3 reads TGCAGCATCCTACAGGGACCCTCTGGAAACACCATATATTTT. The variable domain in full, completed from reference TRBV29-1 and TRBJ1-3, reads SAVISQKPSRDICQRGTSLTIQCQVDSQVTMMFWYRQQPGQSLTLIATANQGSEATYESGFVIDKFPISRPNLTFSTLTVSNMSPEDSSIYLCSILQGPSGNTIYFGEGSWLTVV.

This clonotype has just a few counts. The CDR3 is CASSQGIGQPQHF. CDR3 nucleotides: TGTGCCAGCAGCCAAGGAATCGGTCAGCCCCAGCATTTT. The chain is built from TRBV3-1 and TRBJ1-5; D gene unclear. Between the trimmed V and J ends, which lost 1 base and 6 bases, there was a span of 7 bases. The length of the CDR3 is 13 residues. Germline V lookup: CDR1 LGHDT, CDR2 YNNKEL (reference sequence).

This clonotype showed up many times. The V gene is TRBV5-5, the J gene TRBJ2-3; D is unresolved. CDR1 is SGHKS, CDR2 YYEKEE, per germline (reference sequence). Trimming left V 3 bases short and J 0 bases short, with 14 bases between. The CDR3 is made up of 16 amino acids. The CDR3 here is CASSSEGSISTDTQYF. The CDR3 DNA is TGTGCCAGCAGCTCAGAAGGCAGTATCAGCACAGATACGCAGTATTTT.

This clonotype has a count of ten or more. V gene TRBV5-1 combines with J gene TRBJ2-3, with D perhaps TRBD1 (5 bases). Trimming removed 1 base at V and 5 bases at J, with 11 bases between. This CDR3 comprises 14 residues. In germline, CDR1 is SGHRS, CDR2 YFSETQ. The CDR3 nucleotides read TGCGCCAGCAGCTTGAACAGGATGGGAGATACGCAGTATTTT. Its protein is CASSLNRMGDTQYF.

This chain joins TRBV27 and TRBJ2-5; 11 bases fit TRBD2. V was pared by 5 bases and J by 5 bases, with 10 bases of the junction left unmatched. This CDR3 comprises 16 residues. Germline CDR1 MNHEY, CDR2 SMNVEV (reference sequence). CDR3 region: CASSPTSGGTWETQYF. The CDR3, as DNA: TGTGCCAGCAGTCCAACTAGCGGGGGAACCTGGGAGACCCAGTACTTC.